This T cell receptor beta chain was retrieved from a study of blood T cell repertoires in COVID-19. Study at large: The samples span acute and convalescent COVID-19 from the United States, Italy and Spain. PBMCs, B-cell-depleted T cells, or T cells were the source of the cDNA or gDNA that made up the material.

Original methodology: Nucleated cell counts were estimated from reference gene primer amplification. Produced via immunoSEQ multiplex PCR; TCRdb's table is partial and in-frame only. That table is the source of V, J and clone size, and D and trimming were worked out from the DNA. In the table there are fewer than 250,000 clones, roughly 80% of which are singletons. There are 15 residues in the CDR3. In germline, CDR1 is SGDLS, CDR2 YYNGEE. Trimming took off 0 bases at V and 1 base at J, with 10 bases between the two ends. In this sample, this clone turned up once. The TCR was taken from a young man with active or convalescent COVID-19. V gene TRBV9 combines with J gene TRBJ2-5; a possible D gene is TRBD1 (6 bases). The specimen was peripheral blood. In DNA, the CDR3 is TGTGCCAGCAGCGTAGGGGCAGGGGCCCAAGAGACCCAGTACTTC. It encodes CASSVGAGAQETQYF. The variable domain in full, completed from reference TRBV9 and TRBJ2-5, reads DSGVTQTPKHLITATGQRVTLRCSPRSGDLSVYWYQQSLDQGLQFLIQYYNGEERAKGNILERFSAQQFPDLHSELNLSSLELGDSALYFCASSVGAGAQETQYFGPGTRLLVL.